Included here is one T cell receptor (beta chain) sequence, with context. The antigen remains unidentified. The CDR3 covers 13 residues. CDR1 and CDR2 (germline): LGHDT, YNNKEL (reference sequence). Deletions cut 7 bases from V and 5 bases from J, with 14 bases between. The data belong to a study of blood T cells in healthy people across ages. Primed by a sample-barcoded 5' primer and a J-beta primer mix, a second PCR proceeded for roughly 6 to 12 cycles. Each sample provided no less than 2.5 million CDR3-containing paired-end reads. TCRdb re-called the 5' RACE reads through MiXCR, storing one row per CDR3 protein. The sample carries about 1.6 million distinct CDR3 sequences, about 31% recorded once. Extraction of total RNA produced a minimum of 5 micrograms from each sample. Overall study findings and caveats: Unknown donor CMV status possibly confounded expanded clonotype changes. Diversity was higher, and naive CD4+ cells more numerous, in long-lived donors than in aged donors.

Input material: blood. J is TRBJ1-2 and V is TRBV3-1; D possibly corresponds to TRBD1 (5 bases). This clonotype was sampled from a woman in her twenties or thirties in good health. The CDR3 nucleotides read TGTGCCAGCACCGGGGACGCACTTTATGGCTACACCTTC. Encoded protein: CASTGDALYGYTF.